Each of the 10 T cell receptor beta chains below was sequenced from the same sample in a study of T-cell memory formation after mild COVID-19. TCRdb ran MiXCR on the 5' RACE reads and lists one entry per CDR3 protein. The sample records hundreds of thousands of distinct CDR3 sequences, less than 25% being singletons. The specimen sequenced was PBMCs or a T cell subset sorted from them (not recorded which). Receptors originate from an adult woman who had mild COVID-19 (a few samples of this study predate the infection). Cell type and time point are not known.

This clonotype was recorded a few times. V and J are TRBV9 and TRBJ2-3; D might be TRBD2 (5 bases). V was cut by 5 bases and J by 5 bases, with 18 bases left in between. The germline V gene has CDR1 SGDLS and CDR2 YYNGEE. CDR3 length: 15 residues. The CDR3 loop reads CASSSRSGGGDTQYF. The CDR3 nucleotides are TGTGCCAGCAGTTCGAGAAGCGGAGGAGGAGATACGCAGTATTTT.

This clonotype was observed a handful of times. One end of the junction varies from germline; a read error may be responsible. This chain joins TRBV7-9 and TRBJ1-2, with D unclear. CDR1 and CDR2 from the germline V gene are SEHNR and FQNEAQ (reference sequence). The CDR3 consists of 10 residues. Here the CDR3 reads CASSPGGRPF. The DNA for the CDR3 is TGTGCCAGCAGCCCCGGCGGGCGGCCCTTC.

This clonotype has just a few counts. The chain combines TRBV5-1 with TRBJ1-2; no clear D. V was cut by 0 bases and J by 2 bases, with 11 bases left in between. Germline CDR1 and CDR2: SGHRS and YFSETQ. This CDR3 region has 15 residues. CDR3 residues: CASSLVPGSNYGYTF. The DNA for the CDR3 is TGCGCCAGCAGCTTGGTTCCGGGGTCCAACTATGGCTACACCTTC.

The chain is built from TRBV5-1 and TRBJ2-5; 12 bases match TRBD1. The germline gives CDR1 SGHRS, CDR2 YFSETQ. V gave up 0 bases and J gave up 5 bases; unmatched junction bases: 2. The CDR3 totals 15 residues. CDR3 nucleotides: TGCGCCAGCAGCTTGGGGGACAGGGGGCGCGAGACCCAGTACTTC. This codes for CASSLGDRGRETQYF.

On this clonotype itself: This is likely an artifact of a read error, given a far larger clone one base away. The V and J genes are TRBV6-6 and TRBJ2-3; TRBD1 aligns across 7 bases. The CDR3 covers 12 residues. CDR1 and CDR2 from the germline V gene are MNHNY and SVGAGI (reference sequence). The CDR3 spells CASSPGTDTRYF. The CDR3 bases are TGTGCCAGCAGCCCAGGGACAGATACGCGGTATTTT.

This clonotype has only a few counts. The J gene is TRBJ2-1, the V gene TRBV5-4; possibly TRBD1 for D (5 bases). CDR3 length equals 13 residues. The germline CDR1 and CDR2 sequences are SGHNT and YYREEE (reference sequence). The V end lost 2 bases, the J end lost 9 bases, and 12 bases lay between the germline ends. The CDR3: CASSFTWGGEQFF. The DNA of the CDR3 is TGTGCCAGCAGCTTCACATGGGGCGGTGAGCAGTTCTTC. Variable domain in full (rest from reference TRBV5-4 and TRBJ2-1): ETGVTQSPTHLIKTRGQQVTLRCSSQSGHNTVSWYQQALGQGPQFIFQYYREEENGRGNFPPRFSGLQFPNYSSELNVNALELDDSALYLCASSFTWGGEQFFGPGTRLTVL.

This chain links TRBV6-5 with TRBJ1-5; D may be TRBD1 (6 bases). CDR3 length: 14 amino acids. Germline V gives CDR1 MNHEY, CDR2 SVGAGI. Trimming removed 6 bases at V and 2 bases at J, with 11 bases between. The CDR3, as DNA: TGTGCCAGCAGGCCGACAGGACGCAATCAGCCCCAGCATTTT. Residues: CASRPTGRNQPQHF.

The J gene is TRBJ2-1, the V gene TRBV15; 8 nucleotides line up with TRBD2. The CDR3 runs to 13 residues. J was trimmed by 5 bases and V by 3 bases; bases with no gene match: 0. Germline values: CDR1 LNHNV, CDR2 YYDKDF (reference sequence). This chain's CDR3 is CATSSSGDNEQFF. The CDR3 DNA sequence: TGTGCCACCAGCAGTAGCGGGGACAATGAGCAGTTCTTC.

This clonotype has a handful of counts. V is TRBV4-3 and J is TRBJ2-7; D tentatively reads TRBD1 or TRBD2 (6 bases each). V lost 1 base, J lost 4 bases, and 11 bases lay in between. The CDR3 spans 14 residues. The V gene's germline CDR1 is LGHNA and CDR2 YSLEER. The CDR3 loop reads CASSQGVGGYEQYF. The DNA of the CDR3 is TGCGCCAGCAGCCAAGGGGTAGGGGGGTACGAGCAGTACTTC.

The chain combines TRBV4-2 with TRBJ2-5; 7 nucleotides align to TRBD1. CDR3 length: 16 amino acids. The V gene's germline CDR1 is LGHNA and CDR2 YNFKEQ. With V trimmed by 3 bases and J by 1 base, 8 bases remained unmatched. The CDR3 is CASSHLTGATQETQYF. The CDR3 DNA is TGTGCCAGCAGCCACCTTACAGGGGCCACCCAAGAGACCCAGTACTTC.